The source of this T cell receptor beta chain is a study of cytomegalovirus exposure and HLA in healthy donors. The overall study: The same platform was used for the approximately 120 validation repertoires as for the roughly 660 first-cohort repertoires, as reported in a later analysis. Overall study findings and caveats: As was reported, the classifier diagnosed cytomegalovirus status with high specificity and sensitivity.

The CDR3 is made up of 16 amino acids. Germline-derived CDR1 and CDR2 are SGDLS and YYNGEE. The V gene lost 3 bases and the J gene lost 0 bases, with 14 bases spanning the gap. With respect to this clone: Its antigen is unknown.

Assay: immunoSEQ multiplex PCR; the TCRdb copy retains only in-frame clones and omits some. The sample carries over 250,000 clones, 65% to 90% recorded once. The chain combines TRBV9 with TRBJ2-3, with D possibly TRBD2 on 6 matching bases. This clonotype was sampled from a woman aged 18 to 35 in good health and CMV-seronegative. Sequencing used PBMCs. CDR3 sequence: CASSAGFGGSTDTQYF. In DNA form, the CDR3 reads TGTGCCAGCAGCGCCGGATTCGGGGGAAGCACAGATACGCAGTATTTT. The full variable domain, rest sourced from reference TRBV9 and TRBJ2-3, is DSGVTQTPKHLITATGQRVTLRCSPRSGDLSVYWYQQSLDQGLQFLIQYYNGEERAKGNILERFSAQQFPDLHSELNLSSLELGDSALYFCASSAGFGGSTDTQYFGPGTRLTVL.